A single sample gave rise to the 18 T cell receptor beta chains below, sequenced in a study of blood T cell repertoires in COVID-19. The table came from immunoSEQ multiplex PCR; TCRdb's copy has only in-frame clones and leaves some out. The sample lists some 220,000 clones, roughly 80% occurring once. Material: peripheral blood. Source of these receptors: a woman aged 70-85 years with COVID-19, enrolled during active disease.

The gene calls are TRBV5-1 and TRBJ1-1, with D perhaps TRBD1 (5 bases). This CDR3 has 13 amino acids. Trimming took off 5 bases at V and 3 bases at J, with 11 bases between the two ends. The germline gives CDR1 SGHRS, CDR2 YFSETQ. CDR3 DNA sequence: TGCGCCAGCAGGCCCGACAGTCACACTGAAGCTTTCTTT. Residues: CASRPDSHTEAFF.

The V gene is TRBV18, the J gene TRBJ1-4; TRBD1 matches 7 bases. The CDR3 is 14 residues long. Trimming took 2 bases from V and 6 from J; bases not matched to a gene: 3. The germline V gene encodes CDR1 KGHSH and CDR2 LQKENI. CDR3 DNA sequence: TGTGCCAGCTCACCAGTCACAGGGGATGAAAAACTGTTTTTT. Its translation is CASSPVTGDEKLFF.

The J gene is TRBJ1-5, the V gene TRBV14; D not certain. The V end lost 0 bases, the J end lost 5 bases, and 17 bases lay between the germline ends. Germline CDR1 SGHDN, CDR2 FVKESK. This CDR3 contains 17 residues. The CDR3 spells CASSQDYIKLFHQPQHF. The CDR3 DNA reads TGTGCCAGCAGCCAAGATTACATAAAGTTATTTCATCAGCCCCAGCATTTT.

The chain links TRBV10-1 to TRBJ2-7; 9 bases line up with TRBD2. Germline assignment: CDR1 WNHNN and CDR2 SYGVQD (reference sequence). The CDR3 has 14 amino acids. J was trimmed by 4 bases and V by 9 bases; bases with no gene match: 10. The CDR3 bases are TGCGCCAGTTCGGCCGGACTAGCGATTTACGAGCAGTACTTC. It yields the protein CASSAGLAIYEQYF.

The CDR3 DNA sequence: TGTGCCAGCAGCCAAGGGAGCGGGGGCCCCTACGAGCAGTACTTC. Its protein product is CASSQGSGGPYEQYF. V usage is TRBV3-1 (or the pseudogene TRBV3-2) and J usage is TRBJ2-7; 8 bases fit TRBD2. The germline V gene encodes CDR1 LGHDT and CDR2 YNNKEL (reference sequence). With V trimmed by 1 base and J by 2 bases, 4 bases remained unmatched. This CDR3 has 15 amino acids.

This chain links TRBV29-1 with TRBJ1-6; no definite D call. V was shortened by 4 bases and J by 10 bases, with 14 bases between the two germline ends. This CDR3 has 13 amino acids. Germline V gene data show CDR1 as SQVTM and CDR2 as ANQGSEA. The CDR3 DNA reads TGCAGCGTTGGGGAAAATCGGGGATCACCCCTCCACTTT. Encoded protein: CSVGENRGSPLHF.

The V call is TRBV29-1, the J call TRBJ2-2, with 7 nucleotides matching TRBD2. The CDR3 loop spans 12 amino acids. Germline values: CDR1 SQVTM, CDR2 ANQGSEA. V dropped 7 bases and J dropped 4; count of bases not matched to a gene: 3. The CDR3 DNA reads TGCAGCGGGCAGCGGGGCACCGGGGAGCTGTTTTTT. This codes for CSGQRGTGELFF.

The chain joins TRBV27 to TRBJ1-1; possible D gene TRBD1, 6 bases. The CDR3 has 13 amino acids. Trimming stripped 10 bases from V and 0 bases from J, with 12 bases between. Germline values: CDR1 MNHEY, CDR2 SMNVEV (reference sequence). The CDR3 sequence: CATRGHMNTEAFF. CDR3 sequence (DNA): TGTGCCACCCGGGGACATATGAACACTGAAGCTTTCTTT.

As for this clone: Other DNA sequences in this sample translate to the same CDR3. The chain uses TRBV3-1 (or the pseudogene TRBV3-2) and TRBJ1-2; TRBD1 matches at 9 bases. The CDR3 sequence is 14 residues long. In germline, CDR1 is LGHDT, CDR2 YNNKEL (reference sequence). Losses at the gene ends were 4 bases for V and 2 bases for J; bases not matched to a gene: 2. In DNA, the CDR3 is TGTGCCAGCAGCCCGGGACAGGGAAACTATGGCTACACCTTC. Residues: CASSPGQGNYGYTF.

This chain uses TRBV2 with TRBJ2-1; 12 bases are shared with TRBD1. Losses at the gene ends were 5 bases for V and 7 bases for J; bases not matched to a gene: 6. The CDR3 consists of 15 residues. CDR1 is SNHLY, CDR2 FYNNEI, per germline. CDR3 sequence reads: CASSPGTGGENEQFF. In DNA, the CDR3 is TGTGCCAGCAGTCCCGGGACAGGGGGCGAAAATGAGCAGTTCTTC. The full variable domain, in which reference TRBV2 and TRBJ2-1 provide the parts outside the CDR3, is EPEVTQTPSHQVTQMGQEVILRCVPISNHLYFYWYRQILGQKVEFLVSFYNNEISEKSEIFDDQFSVERPDGSNFTLKIRSTKLEDSAMYFCASSPGTGGENEQFFGPGTRLTVL.

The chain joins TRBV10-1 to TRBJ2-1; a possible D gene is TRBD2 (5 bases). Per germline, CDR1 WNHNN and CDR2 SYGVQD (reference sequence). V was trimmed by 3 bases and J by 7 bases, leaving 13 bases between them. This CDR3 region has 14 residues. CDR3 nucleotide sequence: TGCGCCAGCAGTGAAGGTCCGCTAGCAAATGAGCAGTTCTTC. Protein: CASSEGPLANEQFF.

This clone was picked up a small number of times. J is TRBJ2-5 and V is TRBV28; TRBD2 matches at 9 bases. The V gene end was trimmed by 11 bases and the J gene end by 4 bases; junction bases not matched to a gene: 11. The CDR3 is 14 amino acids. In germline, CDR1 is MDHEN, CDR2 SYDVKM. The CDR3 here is CASGGAGGVETQYF. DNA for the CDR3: TGTGCCTCAGGAGGAGCGGGAGGTGTAGAGACCCAGTACTTC.

CDR3 nucleotide sequence: TGTGCCAACCGCTGGGCAGGGTGCTATGGAAACACCATATATTTT. Translated, it gives CANRWAGCYGNTIYF. This chain connects TRBV6-4 to TRBJ1-3, with D tentatively TRBD1 (5 bases). V was pared by 10 bases and J by 3 bases, with 19 bases between. Germline lookup yields CDR1 MRHNA and CDR2 SNTAGT. The CDR3 spans 15 residues.

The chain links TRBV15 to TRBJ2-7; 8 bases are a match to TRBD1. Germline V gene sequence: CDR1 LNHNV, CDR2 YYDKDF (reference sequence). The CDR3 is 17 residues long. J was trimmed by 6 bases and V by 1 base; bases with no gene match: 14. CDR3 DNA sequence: TGTGCCACCAGCAGAGGCACCGCGGGGACAGGCCGTCTCGAGCAGTACTTC. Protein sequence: CATSRGTAGTGRLEQYF.

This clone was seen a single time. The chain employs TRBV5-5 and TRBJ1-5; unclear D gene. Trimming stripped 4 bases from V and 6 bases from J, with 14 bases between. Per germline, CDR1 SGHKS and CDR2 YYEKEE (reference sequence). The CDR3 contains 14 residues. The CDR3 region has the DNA TGTGCCAGCAGCCTTAAGCGGGGAGGTCAGCCCCAGCATTTT. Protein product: CASSLKRGGQPQHF. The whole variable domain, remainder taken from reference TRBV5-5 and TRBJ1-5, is DAGVTQSPTHLIKTRGQQVTLRCSPISGHKSVSWYQQVLGQGPQFIFQYYEKEERGRGNFPDRFSARQFPNYSSELNVNALLLGDSALYLCASSLKRGGQPQHFGDGTRLSIL.

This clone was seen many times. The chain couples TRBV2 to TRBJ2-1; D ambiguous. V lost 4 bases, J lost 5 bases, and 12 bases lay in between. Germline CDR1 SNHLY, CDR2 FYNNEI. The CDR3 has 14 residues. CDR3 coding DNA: TGTGCCAGCAGTGGCAGAGGCGGCAACAATGAGCAGTTCTTC. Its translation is CASSGRGGNNEQFF.

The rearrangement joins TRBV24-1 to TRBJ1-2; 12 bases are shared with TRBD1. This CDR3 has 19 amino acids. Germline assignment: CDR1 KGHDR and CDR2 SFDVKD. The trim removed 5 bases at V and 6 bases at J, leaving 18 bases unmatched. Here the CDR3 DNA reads TGTGCCACCAGTGGAATTTCCGGGACAGGGGGCGCACGGGTGGATGGCTACACCTTC. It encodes CATSGISGTGGARVDGYTF.

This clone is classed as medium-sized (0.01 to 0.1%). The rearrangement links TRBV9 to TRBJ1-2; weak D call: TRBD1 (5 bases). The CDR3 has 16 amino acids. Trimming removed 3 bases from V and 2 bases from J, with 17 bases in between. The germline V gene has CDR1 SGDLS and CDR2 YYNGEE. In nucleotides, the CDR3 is TGTGCCAGCAGCGCCGGACTGCGGGACCTAAACTATGGCTACACCTTC. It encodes CASSAGLRDLNYGYTF.